Presented here are 18 T cell receptor beta chains from one specimen sequenced in a study of post-analysis software for immune sequencing data. Study-wide points: In patients, a few TRBV segments were more frequent than in controls, with TRBV5-6, TRBV5-1 and TRBV20-1 among them.

For these TCRs, the target antigens are not known. The authors incorporated unique molecular identifiers into the TCR beta cDNA libraries. One entry per CDR3 protein results from TCRdb running MiXCR on the PCR reads. The sample lists 450,000 to 700,000 distinct CDR3 sequences, roughly 46% occurring once. Specimen: blood. The receptors were gathered from a girl under 18 with multiple sclerosis.

This clonotype was detected a few times. The gene calls are TRBV2 and TRBJ1-2; the D is unclear. Trimming cost V 3 bases and J 2 bases, with 10 bases left between them. From germline, CDR1 is SNHLY and CDR2 FYNNEI. CDR3 size: 14 residues. DNA of the CDR3: TGTGCCAGCAGTGATAACGGTGACAACTATGGCTACACCTTC. Protein sequence: CASSDNGDNYGYTF.

This clonotype was found a few times. Here the CDR3 DNA reads TGCAGCGTTTCGCACCCGGGGGCCGGACAGGGCCCAATCTACGAGCAGTACTTC. Protein: CSVSHPGAGQGPIYEQYF. The V and J genes are TRBV29-1 and TRBJ2-7; 8 positions agree with TRBD1. CDR1 SQVTM and CDR2 ANQGSEA come from the germline V gene. This CDR3 is 18 amino acids long. J lost 3 bases, V lost 5 bases, and 21 bases had no gene match.

V usage is TRBV6-2 or TRBV6-3 and J usage is TRBJ1-1; D remains unclear. CDR3 size: 13 residues. The V gene lost 6 bases and the J gene lost 4 bases, with 12 bases spanning the gap. CDR1 is MNHEY, CDR2 SVGEGT, per germline. DNA of the CDR3: TGTGCCAGCAGATCCCCTAGGGCCACTGAAGCTTTCTTT. Translated: CASRSPRATEAFF.

The rearrangement links TRBV3-1 to TRBJ1-4; D ambiguous. Germline assignment: CDR1 LGHDT and CDR2 YNNKEL (reference sequence). Between the trimmed V and J ends, which lost 6 bases and 8 bases, there was a span of 10 bases. This CDR3 is built from 12 residues. This CDR3 reads CASRDIREKLFF. The CDR3 DNA is TGTGCCAGCAGGGATATCCGGGAAAAACTGTTTTTT.

This clonotype was detected only once. It may be a read error: a sequence one base away is much more abundant. V and J are TRBV20-1 and TRBJ2-7; weak D call: TRBD1 (7 bases). Germline V gene lookup returns CDR1 DFQATT and CDR2 SNEGSKA (reference sequence). V lost 2 bases and J lost 3, with 8 bases in between. The CDR3 extends over 12 amino acids. CDR3: CSARQGGYEQYF. CDR3 DNA: TGCAGTGCTAGACAGGGGGGCTACGAGCAGTACTTC.

This clonotype was picked up a small number of times. This chain links TRBV6-2 or TRBV6-3 with TRBJ2-1; 11 nucleotides line up with TRBD2. Looked up from germline, CDR1 is MNHEY and CDR2 is SVGEGT. CDR3 length equals 17 residues. V shed 0 bases, J shed 3 bases, and the junction held 4 bases outside the gene matches. CDR3 region: CASSYSASGGIYNEQFF. In DNA form, the CDR3 reads TGTGCCAGCAGTTACTCGGCTAGCGGGGGGATCTACAATGAGCAGTTCTTC.

A single count supports this clonotype. The chain couples TRBV20-1 to TRBJ2-5, with D perhaps given as TRBD1 or TRBD2 (5 bases each). The J call may be in error: the DNA end matches TRBJ2-7 better. This CDR3 has 14 residues. Germline assignment: CDR1 DFQATT and CDR2 SNEGSKA (reference sequence). CDR3 nucleotide sequence: TGCAGTGCCGAGAAGTCTGGGGACCCCTACGAGCAGTACTTC. Its translation: CSAEKSGDPYEQYF.

The chain recombines TRBV20-1 with TRBJ2-3, with D tentatively TRBD1 (5 bases). This CDR3 region has 20 residues. Germline-derived CDR1 and CDR2 are DFQATT and SNEGSKA (reference sequence). The germline V and J ends were trimmed by 0 bases and 3 bases, with 28 bases remaining between them. The CDR3 sequence: CSARDSLVGVRHTVTDTQYF. Written as DNA, the CDR3 is TGCAGTGCTAGAGATTCCCTGGTAGGGGTTAGGCACACAGTGACAGATACGCAGTATTTT.

This clonotype was recorded a few times. The chain employs TRBV9 and TRBJ2-2; either TRBD1 or TRBD2 may supply D (5 bases each). V was shortened by 10 bases and J by 6 bases, with 19 bases between the two germline ends. CDR1 is SGDLS, CDR2 YYNGEE, per germline. This CDR3 comprises 14 residues. CDR3 bases: TGTGCCTCAGGGACCGAGGTAGTCGCCGGGGAGCTGTTTTTT. As protein: CASGTEVVAGELFF.

The CDR3 DNA is TGCAGCGTCCGTGGGGGGCTGGAGACCCAGTACTTC. Protein: CSVRGGLETQYF. V is TRBV29-1 and J is TRBJ2-5, with D possibly being TRBD1 or TRBD2 (6 bases each). V lost 6 bases and J 5 bases, leaving 13 bases between the germline ends. The CDR3 extends over 12 amino acids. The germline gives CDR1 SQVTM, CDR2 ANQGSEA.

The chain carries TRBV7-6 and TRBJ2-5; possibly TRBD2 for D (5 bases). The CDR3 sequence is 15 residues long. Between the trimmed V and J ends, which lost 6 bases and 5 bases, there was a span of 19 bases. Germline CDR1 is SGHVS and CDR2 is FNYEAQ. This CDR3 reads CASSYRGGLSETQYF. CDR3 DNA: TGTGCCAGCAGTTACAGAGGAGGCCTTTCGGAGACCCAGTACTTC.

This clonotype was seen only a few times. The gene calls are TRBV10-3 and TRBJ2-5; possibly TRBD1 for D (5 bases). In germline, CDR1 is ENHRY, CDR2 SYGVKD. This CDR3 is 13 amino acids long. V was pared by 4 bases and J by 2 bases, with 8 bases between. CDR3 amino acids: CAISGAGQETQYF. Here the CDR3 DNA reads TGTGCCATCAGTGGGGCAGGGCAAGAGACCCAGTACTTC.

The chain employs TRBV12-3 or TRBV12-4 and TRBJ1-1; 7 nucleotides match TRBD1. The length of the CDR3 is 12 residues. The V and J ends lost 8 bases and 4 bases, in that order; junction bases with no gene match: 4. The chain's CDR3 is CASGQVGTEAFF. The CDR3 coding sequence is TGTGCCAGCGGACAGGTGGGCACTGAAGCTTTCTTT.

This clonotype was observed a handful of times. V usage is TRBV5-1 and J usage is TRBJ2-1; D tentatively reads TRBD1 or TRBD2 (5 bases each). The germline gives CDR1 SGHRS, CDR2 YFSETQ. V lost 4 bases and J 5 bases, leaving 16 bases between the germline ends. This CDR3 has 15 amino acids. CDR3 protein: CASSDRPGGDNEQFF. The DNA of the CDR3 is TGCGCCAGCAGCGACAGACCCGGAGGAGACAATGAGCAGTTCTTC. Full variable domain (rest looked up from reference TRBV5-1 and TRBJ2-1): KAGVTQTPRYLIKTRGQQVTLSCSPISGHRSVSWYQQTPGQGLQFLFEYFSETQRNKGNFPGRFSGRQFSNSRSEMNVSTLELGDSALYLCASSDRPGGDNEQFFGPGTRLTVL.

This clonotype has at least ten counts. The chain employs TRBV5-5 and TRBJ2-3, with D perhaps TRBD1 (7 bases). CDR3 length: 16 residues. Trimming cost V 0 bases and J 3 bases, with 14 bases left between them. CDR1 is SGHKS, CDR2 YYEKEE, per germline (reference sequence). The CDR3 DNA reads TGTGCCAGCAGCTTGGCCTTCGGGGGACAGACAGATACGCAGTATTTT. Translating gives CASSLAFGGQTDTQYF.

The rearrangement uses TRBV20-1 and TRBJ1-5; perhaps TRBD1 as D (6 bases). The CDR3 covers 17 residues. Trimming pared 0 bases from V and 0 bases from J, leaving 15 bases between. Germline V CDR1 and CDR2: DFQATT, SNEGSKA (reference sequence). The chain's CDR3 is CSAREIWGAYSNQPQHF. As DNA, the CDR3 is TGCAGTGCTAGAGAAATCTGGGGGGCTTATAGCAATCAGCCCCAGCATTTT.

The rearrangement joins TRBV27 to TRBJ2-7; tentatively, D is TRBD1 (5 bases). The CDR3 has 14 amino acids. CDR1 is MNHEY, CDR2 SMNVEV, per germline (reference sequence). The V end lost 6 bases, the J end lost 3 bases, and 15 bases lay between the germline ends. The CDR3 is CASSLQGANYEQYF. The CDR3 DNA reads as TGTGCCAGCAGCCTCCAAGGGGCCAACTACGAGCAGTACTTC.

A remark on this clonotype: A much larger clone sits a single nucleotide away, making a read error possible. This chain links TRBV3-1 with TRBJ2-1; D ambiguous. V lost 1 base, J lost 6 bases, and 7 bases lay in between. The CDR3 has 13 residues. Germline values: CDR1 LGHDT, CDR2 YNNKEL (reference sequence). CDR3 coding DNA: TGTGCCAGCAGCCAAGTGGGTGGCAATGAGCAGTTCTTC. Amino acids: CASSQVGGNEQFF.